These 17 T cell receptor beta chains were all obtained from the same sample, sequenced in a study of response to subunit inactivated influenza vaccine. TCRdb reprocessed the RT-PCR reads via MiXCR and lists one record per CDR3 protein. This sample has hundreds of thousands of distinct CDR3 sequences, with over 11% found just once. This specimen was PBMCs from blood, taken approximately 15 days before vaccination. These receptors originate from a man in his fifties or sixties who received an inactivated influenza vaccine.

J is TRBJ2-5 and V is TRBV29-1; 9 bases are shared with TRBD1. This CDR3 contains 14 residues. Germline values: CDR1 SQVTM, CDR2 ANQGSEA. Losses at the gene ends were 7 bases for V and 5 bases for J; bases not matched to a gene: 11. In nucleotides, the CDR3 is TGCAGCGCGTCCCTCGGACAGGGGAGCGAGACCCAGTACTTC. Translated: CSASLGQGSETQYF.

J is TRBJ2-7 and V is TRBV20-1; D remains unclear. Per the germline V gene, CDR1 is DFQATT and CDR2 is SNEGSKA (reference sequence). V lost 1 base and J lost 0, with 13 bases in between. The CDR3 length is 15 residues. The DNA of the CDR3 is TGCAGTGCTAGAGGAGACAATCCTCGCTCCTACGAGCAGTACTTC. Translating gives CSARGDNPRSYEQYF.

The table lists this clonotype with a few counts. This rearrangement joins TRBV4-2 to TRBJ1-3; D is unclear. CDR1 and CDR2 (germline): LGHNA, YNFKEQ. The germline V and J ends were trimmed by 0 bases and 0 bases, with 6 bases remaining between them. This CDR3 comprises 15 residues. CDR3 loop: CASSQDGGSGNTIYF. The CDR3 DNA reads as TGTGCCAGCAGCCAAGACGGAGGCTCTGGAAACACCATATATTTT.

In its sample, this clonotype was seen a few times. CDR3 nucleotides: TGTGCCAGTAGTACCTATCTAGCGGGTGAGCAGTACTTC. Its protein product is CASSTYLAGEQYF. This chain connects TRBV19 to TRBJ2-7; 8 bases match TRBD2. Germline V gene sequence: CDR1 LNHDA, CDR2 SQIVND (reference sequence). The CDR3 totals 13 residues. The V gene end was trimmed by 4 bases and the J gene end by 7 bases; junction bases not matched to a gene: 6.

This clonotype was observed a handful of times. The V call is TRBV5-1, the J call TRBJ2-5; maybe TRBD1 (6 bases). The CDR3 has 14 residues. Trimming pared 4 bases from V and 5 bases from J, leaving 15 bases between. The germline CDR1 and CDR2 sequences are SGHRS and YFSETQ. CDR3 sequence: CASSRQPRGETQYF. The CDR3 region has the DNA TGCGCCAGCAGCCGACAGCCTAGGGGGGAGACCCAGTACTTC.

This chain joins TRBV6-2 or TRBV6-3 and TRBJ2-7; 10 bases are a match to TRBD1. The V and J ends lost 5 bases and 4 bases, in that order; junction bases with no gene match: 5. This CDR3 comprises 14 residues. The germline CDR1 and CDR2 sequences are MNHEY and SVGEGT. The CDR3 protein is CASSRQGALYEQYF. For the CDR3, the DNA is TGTGCCAGCAGTCGACAGGGGGCCCTTTACGAGCAGTACTTC.

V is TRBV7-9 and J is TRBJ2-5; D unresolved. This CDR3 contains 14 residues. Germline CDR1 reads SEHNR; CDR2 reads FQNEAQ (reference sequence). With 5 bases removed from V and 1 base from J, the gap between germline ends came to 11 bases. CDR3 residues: CASSPGHPQETQYF. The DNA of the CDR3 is TGTGCCAGCAGCCCCGGCCACCCCCAAGAGACCCAGTACTTC.

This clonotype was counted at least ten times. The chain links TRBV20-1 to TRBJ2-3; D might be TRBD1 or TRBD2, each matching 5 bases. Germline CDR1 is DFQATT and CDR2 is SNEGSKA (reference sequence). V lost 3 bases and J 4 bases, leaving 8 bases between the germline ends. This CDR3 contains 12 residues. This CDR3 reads CSASPGPDTQYF. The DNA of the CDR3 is TGCAGTGCTAGCCCGGGGCCAGATACGCAGTATTTT.

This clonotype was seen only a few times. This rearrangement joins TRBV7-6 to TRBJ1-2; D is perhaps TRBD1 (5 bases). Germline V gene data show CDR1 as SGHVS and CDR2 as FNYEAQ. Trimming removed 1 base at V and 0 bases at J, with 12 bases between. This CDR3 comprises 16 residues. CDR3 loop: CASSLGDRGANYGYTF. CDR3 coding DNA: TGTGCCAGCAGCTTAGGGGATAGGGGAGCTAACTATGGCTACACCTTC.

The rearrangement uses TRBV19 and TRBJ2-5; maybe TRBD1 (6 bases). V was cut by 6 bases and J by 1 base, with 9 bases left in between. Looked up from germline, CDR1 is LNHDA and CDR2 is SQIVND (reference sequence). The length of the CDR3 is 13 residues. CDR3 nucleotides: TGTGCCAGTAGCCACAGGGTCCAAGAGACCCAGTACTTC. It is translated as CASSHRVQETQYF. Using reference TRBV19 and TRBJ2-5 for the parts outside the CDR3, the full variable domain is DGGITQSPKYLFRKEGQNVTLSCEQNLNHDAMYWYRQDPGQGLRLIYYSQIVNDFQKGDIAEGYSVSREKKESFPLTVTSAQKNPTAFYLCASSHRVQETQYFGPGTRLLVL.

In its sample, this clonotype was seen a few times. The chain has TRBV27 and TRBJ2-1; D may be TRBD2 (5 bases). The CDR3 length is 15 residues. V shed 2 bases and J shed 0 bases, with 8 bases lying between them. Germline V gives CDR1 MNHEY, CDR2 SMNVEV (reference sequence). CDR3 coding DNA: TGTGCCAGCAGTTTAAGAGCGGACTCCTACAATGAGCAGTTCTTC. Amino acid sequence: CASSLRADSYNEQFF.

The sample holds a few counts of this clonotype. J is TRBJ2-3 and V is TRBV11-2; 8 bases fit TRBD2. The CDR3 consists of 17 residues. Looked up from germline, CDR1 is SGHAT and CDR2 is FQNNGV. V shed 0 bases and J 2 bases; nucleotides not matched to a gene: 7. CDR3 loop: CASSLDRASGYTDTQYF. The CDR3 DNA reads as TGTGCCAGCAGCTTAGATCGAGCTAGCGGGTACACAGATACGCAGTATTTT.

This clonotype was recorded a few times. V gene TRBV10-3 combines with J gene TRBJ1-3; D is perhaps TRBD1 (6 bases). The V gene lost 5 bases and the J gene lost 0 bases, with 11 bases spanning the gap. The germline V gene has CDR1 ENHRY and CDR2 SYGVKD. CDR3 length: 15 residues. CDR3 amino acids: CAISPTGTSGNTIYF. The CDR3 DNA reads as TGTGCCATCAGTCCTACAGGGACCTCTGGAAACACCATATATTTT.

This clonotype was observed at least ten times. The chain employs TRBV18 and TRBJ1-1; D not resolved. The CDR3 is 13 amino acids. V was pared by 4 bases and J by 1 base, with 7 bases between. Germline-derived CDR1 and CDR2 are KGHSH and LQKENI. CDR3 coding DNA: TGTGCCAGCTCACTTGATCAGAACACTGAAGCTTTCTTT. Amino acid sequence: CASSLDQNTEAFF.

CDR3 amino acids: CAWSPREGQFF. The DNA of the CDR3 is TGTGCCTGGAGCCCGAGAGAGGGGCAGTTCTTC. The genes are TRBV30 and TRBJ2-1; D is possibly TRBD2 (5 bases). The CDR3 totals 11 residues. Germline CDR1 is GTSNPN and CDR2 is SVGIG (reference sequence). V lost 3 bases and J lost 12, with 12 bases in between.

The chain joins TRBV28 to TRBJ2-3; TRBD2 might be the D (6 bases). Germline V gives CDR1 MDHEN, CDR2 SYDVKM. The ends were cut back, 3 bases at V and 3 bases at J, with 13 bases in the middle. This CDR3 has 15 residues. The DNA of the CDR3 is TGTGCCAGCAGTTTGGGGGGTTTGGGTACAGATACGCAGTATTTT. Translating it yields CASSLGGLGTDTQYF.

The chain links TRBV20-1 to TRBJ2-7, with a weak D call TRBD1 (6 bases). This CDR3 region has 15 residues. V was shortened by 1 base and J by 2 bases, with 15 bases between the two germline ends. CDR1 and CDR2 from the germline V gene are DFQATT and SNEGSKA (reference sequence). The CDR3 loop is CSARAVSGVPYEQYF. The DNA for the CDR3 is TGCAGTGCTAGAGCGGTCTCAGGGGTTCCCTACGAGCAGTACTTC.